The sequence of this T cell receptor beta chain was determined in a study of cytomegalovirus exposure and HLA in healthy donors listed by TCRdb under 2017. Study-level background: An earlier analysis of roughly 630 of the donors reported 250 to 300 Gb of sequence data and 117 million unique TCR beta sequences from about 200 million T cells. Roughly 310 gigabases of sequencing data and around 87 million unique TCR sequences were included in an early release covering over 600 HLA-typed donors. The genetic ancestry cluster associated with self-reported Caucasian donors included about 81% of the roughly 410 genotyped donors. The aim of the study was to test whether cataloging public T cell receptors could identify signatures of past pathogen exposure. The study used immunosequencing to profile the T cell repertoires of some 600 subjects and linked those repertoires to cytomegalovirus serostatus. In addition to the first cohort of around 670 subjects, a separate validation cohort of 130 or so different subjects was used. To predict cytomegalovirus infection status, the study brought together high-throughput TCR immunosequencing, statistical association of individual TCRs with disease status, and machine learning. A later analysis re-analyzed previously published TCR beta repertoires from roughly 630 donors and added high-resolution HLA genotyping to study TCR occurrence patterns. Rather than using new phenotypic data, the later analysis identified candidate immune exposures from TCR beta sequences and from how often those sequences occurred across donors. In an earlier analysis of several hundred of the donors, high-throughput TCR beta sequencing was used to judge whether each TCR beta V gene segment behaved as functional or pseudogenic. Donor age, sex, ethnicity and CMV serostatus were compiled together with the repertoire data. Genome-wide SNP genotypes for about 55% of the 666 donors were used in a later genetic analysis, which treated that subset as a discovery cohort. Every discovery cohort repertoire had been produced on one sequencing platform. Class I and class II HLA loci were covered by the typing at four-digit resolution. Typing coverage differed by locus: A, B, C, DRB1 and DQB1 were typed in roughly 620-640 donors, DQA1 in roughly 500, DPA1 in some 570, and DPB1 in 450 to 480. Roughly five DR-DQ haplotypes were handled as single units for association and clustering, since linkage in the cohort was strong. Among around 400 genotyped donors of the cohort, an average of approximately 240,000 unique TCR beta nucleotide sequences was sequenced per donor, of which about 19% were non-productive.

This clone was seen just once. This clone's antigen is unknown. Base qualities are missing; no much larger clone stands one base away. In the germline V gene (reference sequence), CDR1 corresponds to LNHDA and CDR2 to SQIVND. V and J are truncated by 6 bases and 4 bases respectively, leaving an intervening sequence of 12 bases. Measured from the cysteine to the phenylalanine, the CDR3 is 13 residues long. Only the CDR3 DNA is retained, 39 bases long and in frame from the first base. The cohort comprised 666 healthy bone marrow donors. Cohort members were all nominally healthy when sampled, although unrecorded immune exposures were likely present. The donor tested CMV seropositive and was one of the 289 seropositive cohort members. Every donor gave a peripheral blood sample, and the peripheral blood mononuclear cells from that sample were used for TCR beta sequencing. Genomic DNA extraction from the blood cell samples was performed with the Qiagen DNeasy Blood Extraction Kit.

Paper-wide results and their limitations: Because HLA typing was unavailable for some donors at each locus, only the typed subset was used in association tests. According to a later genetic analysis, donors in an Asian-associated ancestry cluster had fewer N-insertions in productive TCRs than the roughly 700-donor mean. In a later analysis, over 15,000 TCR beta sequences were associated with specific HLA alleles at a false discovery rate of 0.05. A total of 164 TCR beta chains were listed by the study as associated with cytomegalovirus. In a later genetic analysis, a missense DCLRE1C variant was associated with V-gene and J-gene trimming of TCR beta chains, and the association was replicated in an independent cohort. The cohort was sequenced for TCR beta chains only, and without alpha or paired-chain data the features that could be detected were limited. According to a later analysis, TCR association rates differed among HLA loci, with DRB1 alleles showing the most associated TCRs and HLA-C alleles showing the fewest. A further reported finding was that TCR beta sequences accurately predicted the HLA-A and HLA-B alleles for most subjects in the first cohort. The 87-base-pair reads could not distinguish some IMGT-functional V segments, including TRBV6-2 and TRBV6-3, so those segments were excluded. Immune exposure information for the cohort was limited to CMV serostatus. Seventeen rarely observed V segments, including chromosome 9 orphons, were excluded from the earlier analysis of approximately 600 of the donors because counts were too low. Strong co-occurrence of HLA alleles, especially DR and DQ, made assigning TCR associations to individual alleles difficult. Presence/absence analyses assumed roughly uniform sequencing depth across donors, an assumption that may not hold. A few of the identified cytomegalovirus-associated TCR beta chains were confirmed in vitro to be specific for cytomegalovirus antigens. Correlated functional status among segregating V segments might be attributable to linkage disequilibrium, but an unknown experimental factor could not be ruled out. According to the authors, the approach could potentially be generalized to other disease states and immunological phenotypes. While some public TCRs were present in many individuals, most TCR sequences turned up only very rarely across donors. A cluster of highly shared sequence variants was judged likely to represent a technical artifact of the sequencing pipeline. In a later analysis, HLA-associated TCR beta chains showed more clonal expansion and lower generation probabilities than non-associated chains that were equally common. In a later analysis, most CMV-associated TCR beta chains were found to appear HLA-restricted, with HLA associations seemingly driven largely by CMV exposure. A later analysis reported that several top co-occurrence clusters appeared linked to parvovirus B19, influenza, CMV and Epstein-Barr virus. Broadly in line with IMGT annotations, most TCR beta V segments showed up in productive rearrangements about 90% or about 30% of the time in an earlier analysis of some 590 of the donors. Cytomegalovirus status was reported to be diagnosed by the classifier with high specificity and sensitivity in both the original and validation cohorts.

The library was prepared using the immunoSEQ multiplex PCR assay. The multiplex PCR relied on a mix of 60 forward primers for TCR Vbeta segments and 13 reverse primers for TCR Jbeta segments. The CDR3 region of rearranged TCR beta genes was amplified from genomic DNA by a multiplex PCR assay. The Illumina HiSeq System was used to sequence the amplified TCR beta libraries as 87-base-pair reads. From the authors' description of their analysis: In a later analysis, about 80 million unique TCR beta chains were counted across the approximately 670 repertoires, and about 9.9 million of these chains were shared by at least two donors. To remove PCR and sequencing errors, raw reads were error-corrected and collapsed into unique sequences using a nearest-neighbor algorithm that merged closely related sequences. CDR3 sequences were aligned to IMGT reference sequences to assign V, D and J gene segments. For a sequence to be retained, at least a six-nucleotide match to both a V gene segment and a J gene segment was required. Rearrangements were classified as productive when the CDR3 lacked stop codons and remained in frame with V and J, and all other rearrangements were classified as non-productive. CDR3 was defined according to IMGT convention as the region running from the second conserved V-encoded cysteine to the conserved J-encoded phenylalanine. In an earlier analysis of around 600 of the donors, sequences lacking an unambiguous match to a single V gene segment were excluded. An earlier analysis of 450 to 650 of the donors called V segments functional above 56.7% productive rearrangements and segregating when the between-donor standard deviation exceeded 5%. To diagnose cytomegalovirus status from the catalog of TCR beta chain sequences, a statistical classification framework was built. V and J gene assignment, in a later analysis, came from comparing TCR nucleotide sequences with IMGT/GENE-DB human TR gene sequences. A later analysis assigned CDR3 sequences and most-parsimonious VDJ recombination scenarios with the TCRdist pipeline. In a later analysis, every TCR beta chain was defined by the combination of its CDR3 amino acid sequence and its V-gene family, and reads without a unique V-gene family were dropped. As a way to deal with suspected cross-contamination and a sequencing artifact, a later analysis dropped approximately 590 nucleotide sequences that were highly shared and had low generation probability. In a later analysis, a clonal expansion index was calculated for each public chain from normalized within-repertoire ranks of inferred template counts. A later analysis computed generation probabilities with a VDJ recombination model fitted to out-of-frame rearrangements, and checked the results against IGoR. A later analysis scored TCR-TCR, TCR-HLA and TCR-CMV co-occurrence with hypergeometric tests, applying a repertoire-size bias correction to TCR pairs. A later analysis estimated false discovery rates by permuting HLA or CMV assignments 20 times. In a later analysis, co-occurring TCRs were grouped using DBSCAN, with TCRdist sequence similarity added in when clustering inside HLA-allele-positive subsets. For co-occurrence clustering, repertoires with fewer than 30,000 or more than 120,000 public chains were excluded, along with five or six repertoires with anomalous nucleotide sharing. TCRdb retrieved this table from immuneACCESS and kept in-frame rearrangements only. Not all clones are present; in checked studies, unresolved V genes account for under half, and no reason is known for the remainder. V and J calls and clone size come straight from that table; D and trimming were deduced from the DNA. The table for this sample lists about 160,000 clones; over 70% of them were counted only once. 9.5% to 10% of the sample comes from the top ten.

This chain joins TRBV19 to TRBJ2-5; the D region possibly corresponds to TRBD1 (5 bases align). The source material was PBMCs. The receptor comes from a man between 18 and 29 years old in good health and CMV-seropositive. The DNA sequence is as follows: TGTGCCAGTAGCCAGGGAACTCGAGAGACCCAGTACTTC. Its protein product is CASSQGTRETQYF.